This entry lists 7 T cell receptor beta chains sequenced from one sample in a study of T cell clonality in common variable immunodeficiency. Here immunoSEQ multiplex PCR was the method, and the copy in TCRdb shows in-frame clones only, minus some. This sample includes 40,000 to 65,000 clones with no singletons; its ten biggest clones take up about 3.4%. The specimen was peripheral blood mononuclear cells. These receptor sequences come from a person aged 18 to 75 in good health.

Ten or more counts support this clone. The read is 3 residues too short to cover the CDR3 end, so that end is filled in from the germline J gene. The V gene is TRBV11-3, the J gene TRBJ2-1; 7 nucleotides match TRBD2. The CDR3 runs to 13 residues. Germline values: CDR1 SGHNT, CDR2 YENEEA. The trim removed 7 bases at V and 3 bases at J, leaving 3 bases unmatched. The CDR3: CASTAGIYNEQFF. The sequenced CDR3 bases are TGTGCCAGCACAGCGGGGATCTACAATGAG.

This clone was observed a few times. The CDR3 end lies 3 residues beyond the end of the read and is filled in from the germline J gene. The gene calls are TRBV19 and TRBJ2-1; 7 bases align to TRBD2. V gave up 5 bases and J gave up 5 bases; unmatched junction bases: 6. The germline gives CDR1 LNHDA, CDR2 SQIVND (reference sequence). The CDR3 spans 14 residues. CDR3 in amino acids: CASSSGGSHNEQFF. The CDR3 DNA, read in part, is TGTGCCAGTAGTTCGGGCGGGAGCCACAATGAG.

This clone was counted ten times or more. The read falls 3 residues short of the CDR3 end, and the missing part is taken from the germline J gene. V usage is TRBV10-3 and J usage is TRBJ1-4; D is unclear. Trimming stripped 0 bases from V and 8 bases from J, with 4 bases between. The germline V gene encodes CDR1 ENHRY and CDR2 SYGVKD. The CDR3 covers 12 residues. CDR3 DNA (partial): TGTGCCATCAGTGAGTCGAGGGAAAAA. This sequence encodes CAISESREK. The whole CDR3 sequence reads CAISESREKLFF.

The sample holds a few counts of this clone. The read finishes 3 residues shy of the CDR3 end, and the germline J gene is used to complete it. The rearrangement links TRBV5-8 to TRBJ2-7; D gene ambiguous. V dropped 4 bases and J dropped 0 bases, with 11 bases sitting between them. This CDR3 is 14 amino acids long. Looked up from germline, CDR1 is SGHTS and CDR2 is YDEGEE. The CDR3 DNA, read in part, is TGTGCCAGCAGCGTCGACTTCAACTCCTACGAG. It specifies CASSVDFNSYE. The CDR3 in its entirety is CASSVDFNSYEQYF. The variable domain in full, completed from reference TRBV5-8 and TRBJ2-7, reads EAGVTQSPTHLIKTRGQQATLRCSPISGHTSVYWYQQALGLGLQFLLWYDEGEERNRGNFPPRFSGRQFPNYSSELNVNALELEDSALYLCASSVDFNSYEQYFGPGTRLTVT.

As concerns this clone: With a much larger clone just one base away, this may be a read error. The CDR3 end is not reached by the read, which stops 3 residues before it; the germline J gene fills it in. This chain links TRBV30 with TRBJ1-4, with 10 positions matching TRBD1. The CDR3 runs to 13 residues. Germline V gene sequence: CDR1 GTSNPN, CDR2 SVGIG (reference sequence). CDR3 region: CACGGQGQSPLFF. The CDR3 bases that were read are TGTGCCTGTGGGGGACAGGGGCAATCACCA.

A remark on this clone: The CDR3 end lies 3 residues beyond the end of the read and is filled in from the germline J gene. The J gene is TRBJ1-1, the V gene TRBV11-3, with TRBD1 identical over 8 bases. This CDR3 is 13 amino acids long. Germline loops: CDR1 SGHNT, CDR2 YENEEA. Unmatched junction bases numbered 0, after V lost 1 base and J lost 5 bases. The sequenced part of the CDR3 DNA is TGTGCCAGCAGCTTAGGGACAGGGACTGAA. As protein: CASSLGTGTE. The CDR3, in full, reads CASSLGTGTEAFF.

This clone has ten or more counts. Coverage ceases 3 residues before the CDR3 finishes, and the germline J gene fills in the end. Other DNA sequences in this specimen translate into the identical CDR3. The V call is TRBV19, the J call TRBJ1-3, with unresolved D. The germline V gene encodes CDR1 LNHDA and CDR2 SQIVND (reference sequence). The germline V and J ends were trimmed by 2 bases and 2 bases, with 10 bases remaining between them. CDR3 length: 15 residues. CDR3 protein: CASSIMSGAGNTIYF. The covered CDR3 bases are TGTGCCAGTAGTATAATGAGCGGGGCTGGAAACACC.